This T cell receptor beta chain came from a study of CD8 T cells in ankylosing spondylitis. Whole-study results and caveats: The authors reported significant enrichment of disease-linked clones in matched ankylosing spondylitis synovial fluid. Clones linked with disease were CD8+ and fairly uncommon in the peripheral blood. Made up of eight or nine highly homologous variants, a TCR beta motif appeared characteristic of ankylosing spondylitis blood. Existing reports had already noted some motif variants in reactive arthritis synovial fluid and blood.

The germline V and J ends were trimmed by 7 bases and 3 bases, with 9 bases remaining between them. The CDR3 spans 11 residues. Germline lookup yields CDR1 DFQATT and CDR2 SNEGSKA (reference sequence). This clonotype has at least ten counts. Its matching antigen is unknown. Quantitative 5'-RACE with molecular barcodes generated TCR beta libraries. Each CDR3 protein gets one entry after TCRdb re-called the 5' RACE reads with MiXCR. The sample yields more than 500,000 distinct CDR3 sequences, approximately 5.3% seen once. This clonotype was obtained from a male donor with ankylosing spondylitis. The sequenced sample consisted of blood, either unsorted or a sorted T cell fraction (not recorded which). The gene calls are TRBV20-1 and TRBJ2-5, with D possibly TRBD2 on 5 matching bases. CDR3 protein: CSGGFEETQYF. The DNA for the CDR3 is TGCAGTGGAGGGTTTGAAGAGACCCAGTACTTC.